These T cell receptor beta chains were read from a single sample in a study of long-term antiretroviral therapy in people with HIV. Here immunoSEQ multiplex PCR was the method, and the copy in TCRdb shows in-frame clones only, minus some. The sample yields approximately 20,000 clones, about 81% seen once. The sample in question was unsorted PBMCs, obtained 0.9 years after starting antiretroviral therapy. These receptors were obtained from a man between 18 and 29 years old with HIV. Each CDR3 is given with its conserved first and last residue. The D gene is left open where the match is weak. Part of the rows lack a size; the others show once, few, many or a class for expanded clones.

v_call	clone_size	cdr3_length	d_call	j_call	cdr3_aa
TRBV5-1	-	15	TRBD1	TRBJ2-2	CASRGQYFGTGELFF
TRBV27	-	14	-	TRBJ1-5	CASSLSGGNQPQHF
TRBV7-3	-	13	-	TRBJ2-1	CASSPPSSDEQFF
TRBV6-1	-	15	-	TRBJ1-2	CASSEDGGGGYGYTF
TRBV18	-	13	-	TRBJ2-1	CASSTSSYNEQFF
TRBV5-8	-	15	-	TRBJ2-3	CASSFAGYGTDTQYF
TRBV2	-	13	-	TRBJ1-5	CASTVGGPQPQHF
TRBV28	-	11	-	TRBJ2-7	CASGQTYEQYF
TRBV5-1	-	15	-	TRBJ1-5	CASSLDTGLGQPQHF
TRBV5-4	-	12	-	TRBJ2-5	CASSPRGETQYF
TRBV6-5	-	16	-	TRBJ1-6	CASSYTQSGRNSPLHF
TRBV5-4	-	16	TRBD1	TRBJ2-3	CASSLATTGVTDTQYF
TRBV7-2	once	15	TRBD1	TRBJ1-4	CASSPPQGAREKLFF
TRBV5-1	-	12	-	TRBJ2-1	CASSFWENEQFF
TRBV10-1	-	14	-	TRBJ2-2	CASSVGAGAGELFF
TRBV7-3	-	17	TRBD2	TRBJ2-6	CASSFAGGASGANVLTF
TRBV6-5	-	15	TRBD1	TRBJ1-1	CASSPEGQGASEAFF
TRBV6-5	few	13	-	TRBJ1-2	CASSYGLVYGYTF
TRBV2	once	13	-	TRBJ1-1	CASGSDWNTEAFF
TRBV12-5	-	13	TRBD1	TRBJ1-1	CASGTGVVTEAFF
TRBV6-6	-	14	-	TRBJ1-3	CASRRHTSGNTIYF
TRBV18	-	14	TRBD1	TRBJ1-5	CASSQDRGNQPQHF
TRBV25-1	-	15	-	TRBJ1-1	CASSEGPSGYTEAFF
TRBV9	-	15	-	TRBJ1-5	CASSVDPGGNQPQHF
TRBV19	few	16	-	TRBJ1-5	CASTGKGGLSNQPQHF
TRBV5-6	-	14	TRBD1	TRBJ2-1	CASRAGTGARLGFF
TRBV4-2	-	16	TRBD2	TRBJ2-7	CASSQDLGGRLVEQYF